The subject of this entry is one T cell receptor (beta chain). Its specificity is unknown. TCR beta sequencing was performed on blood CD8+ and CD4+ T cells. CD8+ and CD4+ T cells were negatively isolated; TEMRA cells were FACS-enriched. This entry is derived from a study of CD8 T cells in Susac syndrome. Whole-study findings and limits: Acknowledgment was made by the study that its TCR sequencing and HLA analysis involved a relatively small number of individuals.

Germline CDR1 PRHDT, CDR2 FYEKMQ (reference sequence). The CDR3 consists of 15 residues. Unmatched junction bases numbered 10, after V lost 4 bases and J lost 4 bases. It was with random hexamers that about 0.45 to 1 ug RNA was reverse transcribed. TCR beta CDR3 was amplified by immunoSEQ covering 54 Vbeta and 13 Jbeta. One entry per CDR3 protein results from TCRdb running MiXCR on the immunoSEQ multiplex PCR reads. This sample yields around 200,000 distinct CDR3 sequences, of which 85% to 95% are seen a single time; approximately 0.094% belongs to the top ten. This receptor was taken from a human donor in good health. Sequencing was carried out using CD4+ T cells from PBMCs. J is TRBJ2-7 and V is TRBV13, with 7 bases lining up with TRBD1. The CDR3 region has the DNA TGTGCCAGCAGCTCCTCAGGGGGTGCATCGTACGAGCAGTACTTC. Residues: CASSSSGGASYEQYF.